Shown below are 2 T cell receptor beta chains from a single sample sequenced in a study of identical twins. TCRdb re-derived calls from the 5' RACE reads in MiXCR, one entry per CDR3 protein. Here the sample spans about 250,000 distinct CDR3 sequences, about 8% being singletons. This same sample was also part of a study on yellow fever vaccine responses in identical twins.

Sequencing was carried out using CD8+ T cells sorted from blood. Receptors originate from a woman aged 18-29 years in good health.

V gene TRBV20-1 combines with J gene TRBJ2-7; a weak D match, TRBD1 (6 bases). Per germline, CDR1 DFQATT and CDR2 SNEGSKA (reference sequence). The CDR3 is 15 residues long. V was shortened by 3 bases and J by 0 bases, with 15 bases between the two germline ends. For the CDR3, the DNA is TGCAGTGCTAGGATACCGGGGACAAGCTCCTACGAGCAGTACTTC. Translated: CSARIPGTSSYEQYF.

The chain uses TRBV27 and TRBJ2-2, with D possibly being TRBD1 (5 bases). CDR1 is MNHEY and CDR2 is SMNVEV in the germline V gene (reference sequence). Trimming took off 2 bases at V and 6 bases at J, with 10 bases between the two ends. This CDR3 comprises 14 residues. This CDR3 is CASSLQGDPGELFF. CDR3 sequence (DNA): TGTGCCAGCAGTTTACAGGGTGACCCCGGGGAGCTGTTTTTT.